This T cell receptor beta chain was captured in a study of OX40 agonist ivuxolimab in advanced cancers. The CDR3 runs to 18 residues. The germline gives CDR1 MGHRA, CDR2 YSYEKL. The V segment lost 4 bases and the J segment 2 bases; nucleotides outside the gene matches: 14. Sequencing was performed with immunoSEQ multiplex PCR; in TCRdb, only in-frame clones are kept and a portion is missing. The table includes more than 40,000 clones, roughly 80% detected once. Patients with a history of autoimmune disease or on systemic immunosuppression were excluded. The source is an adult with an advanced solid tumor such as melanoma, head and neck, liver or kidney cancer. The rearrangement joins TRBV4-1 to TRBJ2-3, with TRBD2 matching 8 bases. Sequenced here: CD4+ or CD8+ T cells sorted from blood, sampled in a trial of the OX40 agonist ivuxolimab. CDR3 protein: CASSPPGGQRGFTDTQYF. The CDR3, as DNA: TGCGCCAGCAGCCCTCCAGGAGGCCAGCGGGGGTTCACAGATACGCAGTATTTT.